This TCR beta chain was captured by sequencing in a study of blood T cell repertoires in COVID-19. Study-level information: Sources were T cells, B-cell-depleted T cells, or PBMCs; the material itself was cDNA or gDNA.

Germline V gene sequence: CDR1 LNHNV, CDR2 YYDKDF (reference sequence). The CDR3 is made up of 16 amino acids. V was trimmed by 1 base and J by 2 bases, leaving 12 bases between them. Per the original methods: Reference gene primers were amplified, and this amplification served to estimate nucleated cell counts. Method: immunoSEQ multiplex PCR; TCRdb's copy keeps in-frame clones and lacks some. The V and J calls and the clone size are those of that table, but D and trimming were determined from the DNA. Counted here are about 160,000 clones, roughly 90% occurring once; the ten biggest clones make up approximately 3%.

V is TRBV15 and J is TRBJ2-1; the D is unclear. The sample consisted of peripheral blood. This receptor was identified in a man aged 60-69 years with acute or convalescent COVID-19. CDR3 nucleotide sequence: TGTGCCACCAGCAGAGGTCCGGCGGATGCCTACAATGAGCAGTTCTTC. Residues: CATSRGPADAYNEQFF.